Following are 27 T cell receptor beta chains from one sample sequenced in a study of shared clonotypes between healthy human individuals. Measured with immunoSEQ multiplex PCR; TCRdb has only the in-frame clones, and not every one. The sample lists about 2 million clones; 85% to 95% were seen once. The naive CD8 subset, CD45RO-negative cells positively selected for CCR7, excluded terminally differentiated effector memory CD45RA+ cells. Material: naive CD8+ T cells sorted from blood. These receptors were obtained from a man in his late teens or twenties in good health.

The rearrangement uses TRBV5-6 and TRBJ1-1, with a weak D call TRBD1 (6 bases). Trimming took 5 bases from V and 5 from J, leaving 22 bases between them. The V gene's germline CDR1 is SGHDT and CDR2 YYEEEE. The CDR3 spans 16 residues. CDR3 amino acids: CASSLLYRDIETEAFF. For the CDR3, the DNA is TGTGCCAGCAGTTTACTTTACCGGGACATTGAAACTGAAGCTTTCTTT. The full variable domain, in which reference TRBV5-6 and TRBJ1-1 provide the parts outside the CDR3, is DAGVTQSPTHLIKTRGQQVTLRCSPKSGHDTVSWYQQALGQGPQFIFQYYEEEERQRGNFPDRFSGHQFPNYSSELNVNALLLGDSALYLCASSLLYRDIETEAFFGQGTRLTVV.

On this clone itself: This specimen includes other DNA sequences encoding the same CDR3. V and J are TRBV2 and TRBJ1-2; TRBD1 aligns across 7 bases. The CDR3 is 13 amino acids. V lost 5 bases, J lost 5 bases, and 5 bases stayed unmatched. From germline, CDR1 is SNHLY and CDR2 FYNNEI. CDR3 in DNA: TGTGCCAGCAGTCGACAGGGCGGTTATGGCTACACCTTC. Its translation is CASSRQGGYGYTF. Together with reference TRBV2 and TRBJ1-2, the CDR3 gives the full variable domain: EPEVTQTPSHQVTQMGQEVILRCVPISNHLYFYWYRQILGQKVEFLVSFYNNEISEKSEIFDDQFSVERPDGSNFTLKIRSTKLEDSAMYFCASSRQGGYGYTFGSGTRLTVV.

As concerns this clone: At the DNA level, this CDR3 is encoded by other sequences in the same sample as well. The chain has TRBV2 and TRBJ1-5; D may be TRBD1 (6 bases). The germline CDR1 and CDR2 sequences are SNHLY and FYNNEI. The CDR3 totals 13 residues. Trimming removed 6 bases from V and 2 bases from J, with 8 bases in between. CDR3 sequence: CASSWTGNQPQHF. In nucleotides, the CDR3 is TGTGCCAGCAGCTGGACAGGCAATCAGCCCCAGCATTTT.

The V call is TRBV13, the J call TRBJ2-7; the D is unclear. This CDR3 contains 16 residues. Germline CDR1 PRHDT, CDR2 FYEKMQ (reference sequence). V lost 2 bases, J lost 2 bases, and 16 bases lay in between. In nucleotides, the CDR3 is TGTGCCAGCAGCTTAAGTTTGACCGTAGGCCCCTACGAGCAGTACTTC. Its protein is CASSLSLTVGPYEQYF.

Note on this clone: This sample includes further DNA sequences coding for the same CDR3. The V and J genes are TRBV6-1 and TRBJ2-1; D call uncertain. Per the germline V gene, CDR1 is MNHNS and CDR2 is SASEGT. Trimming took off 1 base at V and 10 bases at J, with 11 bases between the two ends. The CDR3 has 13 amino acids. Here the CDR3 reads CASSEGLGYEQFF. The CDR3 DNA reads TGTGCCAGCAGTGAAGGACTGGGGTACGAGCAGTTCTTC.

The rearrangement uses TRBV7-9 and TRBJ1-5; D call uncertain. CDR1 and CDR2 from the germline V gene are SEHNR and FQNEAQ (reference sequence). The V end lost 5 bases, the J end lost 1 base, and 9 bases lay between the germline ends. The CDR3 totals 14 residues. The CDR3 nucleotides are TGTGCCAGCAGCGCCCGGGAGAGCAATCAGCCCCAGCATTTT. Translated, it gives CASSARESNQPQHF.

DNA of the CDR3: TGTGCCAGCAGTCAAACAGGGGTAGGAGGGGAGCTGTTTTTT. Protein product: CASSQTGVGGELFF. The chain combines TRBV6-5 with TRBJ2-2, with 7 bases aligning to TRBD1. The CDR3 loop spans 14 amino acids. Germline V gene sequence: CDR1 MNHEY, CDR2 SVGAGI. V was clipped by 5 bases and J by 8 bases; unmatched bases: 8.

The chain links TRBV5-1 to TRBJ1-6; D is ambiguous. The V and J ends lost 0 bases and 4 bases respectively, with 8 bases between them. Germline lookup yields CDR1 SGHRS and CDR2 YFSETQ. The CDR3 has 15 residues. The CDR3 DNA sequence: TGCGCCAGCAGCTTGGATCTCAGTTATAATTCACCCCTCCACTTT. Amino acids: CASSLDLSYNSPLHF.

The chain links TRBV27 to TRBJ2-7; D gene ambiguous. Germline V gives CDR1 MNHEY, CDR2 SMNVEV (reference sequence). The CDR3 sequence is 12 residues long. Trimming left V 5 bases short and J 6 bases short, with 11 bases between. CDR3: CASSLDGGEQYF. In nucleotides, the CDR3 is TGTGCCAGCAGTCTCGATGGTGGCGAGCAGTACTTC.

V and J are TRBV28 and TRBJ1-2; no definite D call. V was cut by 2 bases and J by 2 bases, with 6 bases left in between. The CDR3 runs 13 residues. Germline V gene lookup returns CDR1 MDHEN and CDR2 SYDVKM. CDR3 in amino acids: CASSLGENYGYTF. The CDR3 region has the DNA TGTGCCAGCAGTTTAGGAGAAAACTATGGCTACACCTTC.

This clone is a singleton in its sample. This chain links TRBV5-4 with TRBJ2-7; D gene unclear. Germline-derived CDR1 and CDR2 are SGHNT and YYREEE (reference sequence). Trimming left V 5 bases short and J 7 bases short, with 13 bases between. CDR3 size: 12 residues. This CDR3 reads CASSHDTQEQYF. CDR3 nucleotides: TGTGCCAGCAGTCACGACACACAAGAGCAGTACTTC.

The CDR3 nucleotides read TGCGCCAGCAGCCAAGGGGGGAGGGTAGGCTACACCTTC. Its protein product is CASSQGGRVGYTF. The J gene is TRBJ1-2, the V gene TRBV4-1; TRBD1 might be the D (5 bases). In germline, CDR1 is MGHRA, CDR2 YSYEKL. This CDR3 comprises 13 residues. V was clipped by 1 base and J by 8 bases, with 11 bases between them.

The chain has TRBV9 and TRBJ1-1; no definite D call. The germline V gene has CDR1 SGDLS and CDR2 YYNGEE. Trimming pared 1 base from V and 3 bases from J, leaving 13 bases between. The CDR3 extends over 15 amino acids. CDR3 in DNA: TGTGCCAGCAGCGTAAAATCGGATATAGACACTGAAGCTTTCTTT. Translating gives CASSVKSDIDTEAFF.

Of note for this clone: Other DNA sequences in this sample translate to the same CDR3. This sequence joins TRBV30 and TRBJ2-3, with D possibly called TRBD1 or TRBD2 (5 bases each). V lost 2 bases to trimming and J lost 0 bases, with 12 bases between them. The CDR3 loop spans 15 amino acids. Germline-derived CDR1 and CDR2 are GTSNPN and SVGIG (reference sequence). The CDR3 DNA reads TGTGCCTGGAGTCCCGGGACGGTAAGCACAGATACGCAGTATTTT. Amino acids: CAWSPGTVSTDTQYF. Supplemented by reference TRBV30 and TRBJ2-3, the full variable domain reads SQTIHQWPATLVQPVGSPLSLECTVEGTSNPNLYWYRQAAGRGLQLLFYSVGIGQISSEVPQNLSASRPQDRQFILSSKKLLLSDSGFYLCAWSPGTVSTDTQYFGPGTRLTVL.

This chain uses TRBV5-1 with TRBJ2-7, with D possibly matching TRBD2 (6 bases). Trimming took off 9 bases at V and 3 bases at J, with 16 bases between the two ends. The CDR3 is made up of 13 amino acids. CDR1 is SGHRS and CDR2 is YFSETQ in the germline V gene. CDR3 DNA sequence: TGCGCCACCGCGCAGGGACTCAACTACGAGCAGTACTTC. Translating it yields CATAQGLNYEQYF.

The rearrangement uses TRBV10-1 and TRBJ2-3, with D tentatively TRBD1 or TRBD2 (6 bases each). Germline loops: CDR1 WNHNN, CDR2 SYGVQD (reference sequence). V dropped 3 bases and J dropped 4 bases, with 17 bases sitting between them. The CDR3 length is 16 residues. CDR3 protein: CASSEQGGVVPDTQYF. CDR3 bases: TGCGCCAGCAGTGAACAGGGAGGAGTGGTGCCAGATACGCAGTATTTT.

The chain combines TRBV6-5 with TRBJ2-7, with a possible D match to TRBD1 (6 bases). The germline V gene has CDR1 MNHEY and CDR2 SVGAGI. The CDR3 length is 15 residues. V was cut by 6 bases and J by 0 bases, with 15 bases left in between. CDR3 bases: TGTGCCAGCAGAAAGGGACATCTGAGCTCCTACGAGCAGTACTTC. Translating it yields CASRKGHLSSYEQYF.

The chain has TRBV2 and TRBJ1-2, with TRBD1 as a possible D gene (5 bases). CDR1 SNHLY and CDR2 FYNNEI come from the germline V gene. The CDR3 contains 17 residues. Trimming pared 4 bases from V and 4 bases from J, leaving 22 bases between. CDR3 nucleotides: TGTGCCAGCAGTGGGCAAAGGGACGGTGGCTACACCTATGGCTACACCTTC. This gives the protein CASSGQRDGGYTYGYTF.

CDR3 bases: TGTGCCACCAGCAGAGATTCAGGTCCTCAGCCCCAGCATTTT. Translation gives CATSRDSGPQPQHF. This chain joins TRBV15 and TRBJ1-5; D is ambiguous. Trimming removed 0 bases from V and 6 bases from J, with 9 bases in between. Germline-derived CDR1 and CDR2 are LNHNV and YYDKDF (reference sequence). The CDR3 spans 14 residues.

The CDR3 DNA is TGTGCCATCAGTGAGGGGTCGGTGAGTCCTCGATACGAGCAGTACTTC. Residues: CAISEGSVSPRYEQYF. The chain employs TRBV10-3 and TRBJ2-7; no clear D. The CDR3 covers 16 residues. Germline CDR1 reads ENHRY; CDR2 reads SYGVKD. Trimming took off 2 bases at V and 4 bases at J, with 18 bases between the two ends.

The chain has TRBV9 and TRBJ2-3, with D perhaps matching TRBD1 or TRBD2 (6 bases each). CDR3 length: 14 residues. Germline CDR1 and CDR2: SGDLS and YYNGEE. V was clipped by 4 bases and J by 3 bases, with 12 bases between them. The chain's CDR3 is CASSPEGVTDTQYF. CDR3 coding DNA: TGTGCCAGCAGCCCGGAGGGGGTAACAGATACGCAGTATTTT.

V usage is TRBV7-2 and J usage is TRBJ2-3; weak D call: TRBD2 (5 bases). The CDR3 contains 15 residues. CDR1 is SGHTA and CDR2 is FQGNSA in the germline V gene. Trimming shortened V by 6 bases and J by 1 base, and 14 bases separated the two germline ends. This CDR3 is CASSPDGDGTDTQYF. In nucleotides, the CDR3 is TGTGCCAGCAGTCCGGACGGGGATGGCACAGATACGCAGTATTTT.

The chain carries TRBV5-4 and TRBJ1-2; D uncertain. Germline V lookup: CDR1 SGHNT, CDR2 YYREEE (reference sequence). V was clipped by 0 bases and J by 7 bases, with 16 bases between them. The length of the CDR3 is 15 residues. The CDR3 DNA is TGTGCCAGCAGCTTGGCGTTGGATGGAATAAGTGGCTACACCTTC. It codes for CASSLALDGISGYTF.

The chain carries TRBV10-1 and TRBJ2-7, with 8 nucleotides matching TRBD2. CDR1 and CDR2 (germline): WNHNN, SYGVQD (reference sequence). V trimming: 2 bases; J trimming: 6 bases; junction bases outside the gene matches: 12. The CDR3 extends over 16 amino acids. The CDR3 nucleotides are TGCGCCAGCAGTGAGGGGACCGGGACTAGTTCTATCGAGCAGTACTTC. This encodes CASSEGTGTSSIEQYF.

The DNA of the CDR3 is TGTGCCAGCAGCTACGCAGGGGGAGGAACAGATACGCAGTATTTT. Translating gives CASSYAGGGTDTQYF. The chain recombines TRBV5-6 with TRBJ2-3, with TRBD1 as a possible D gene (7 bases). The ends were cut back, 3 bases at V and 3 bases at J, with 14 bases in the middle. The CDR3 has 15 residues. Germline V lookup: CDR1 SGHDT, CDR2 YYEEEE.

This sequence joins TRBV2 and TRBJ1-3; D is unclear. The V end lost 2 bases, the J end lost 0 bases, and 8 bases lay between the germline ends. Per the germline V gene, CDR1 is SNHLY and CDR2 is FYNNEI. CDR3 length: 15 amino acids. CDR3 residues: CASSESAYSGNTIYF. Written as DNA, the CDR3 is TGTGCCAGCAGTGAAAGTGCTTACTCTGGAAACACCATATATTTT.

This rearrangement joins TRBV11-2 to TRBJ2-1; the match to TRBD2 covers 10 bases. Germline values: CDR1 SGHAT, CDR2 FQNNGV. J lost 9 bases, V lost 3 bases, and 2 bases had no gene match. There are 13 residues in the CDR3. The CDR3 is CASSFSGGFEQFF. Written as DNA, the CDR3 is TGTGCCAGCAGCTTTAGCGGGGGGTTTGAGCAGTTCTTC. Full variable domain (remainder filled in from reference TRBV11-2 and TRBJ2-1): EAGVAQSPRYKIIEKRQSVAFWCNPISGHATLYWYQQILGQGPKLLIQFQNNGVVDDSQLPKDRFSAERLKGVDSTLKIQPAKLEDSAVYLCASSFSGGFEQFFGPGTRLTVL.